This is a list of T cell receptor beta chains from one sample in a study of beta chain features in type 1 diabetes. Libraries were prepared by immunoSEQ multiplex PCR; TCRdb keeps only in-frame clonotypes and omits some of them. This table holds under 950,000 clones, about a sixth found once. The sample comprised naive CD4+ T cells from blood. The receptors originated from a young woman in good health. Both conserved end residues are trimmed from each CDR3. Fields, in order: J gene, V gene, CDR3 protein.

>TRBJ2-2|TRBV27
ASSFANTGELF
>TRBJ1-5|TRBV2
ASSDLKAQPQH
>TRBJ2-6|TRBV19
ASSPGGVTSSGANVLT
>TRBJ2-1|TRBV28
ASTTTSNRF
>TRBJ1-2|TRBV2
ASNPRLNGGYGYT
>TRBJ1-2|TRBV6-5
ASSYSKGRDNYGYT
>TRBJ2-7|TRBV28
ASSWQEGGDYEQY
>TRBJ1-3|TRBV2
ASSEQQQGLGGNTIY
>TRBJ2-3|TRBV10-3
AISEEGATDTQY
>TRBJ2-5|TRBV7-2
ASSLGLATVETQY
>TRBJ2-7|TRBV28
ASSLKGRQY
>TRBJ2-7|TRBV19
ASSLGTGGEQY
>TRBJ1-5|TRBV2
ASRRGGSTGDNQPQH
>TRBJ2-5|TRBV29-1
SVVTGQETQY
>TRBJ1-4|TRBV7-9
ASSRTGESTNEKLF
>TRBJ2-5|TRBV7-2
ASRSGSRETQY
>TRBJ2-7|TRBV7-2
ASSVTSGLEQY
>TRBJ2-1|TRBV29-1
SVDSGGEQF
>TRBJ2-2|TRBV7-6
ASSKTANTGELF
>TRBJ2-5|TRBV7-6
ASSPLETQY
>TRBJ2-3|TRBV27
ASSLMALAGVLDTQY
>TRBJ2-2|TRBV9
ASSVQGITGELF
>TRBJ2-1|TRBV7-9
ASSLALQYNEQF
>TRBJ1-2|TRBV2
ASNVGASGYT
>TRBJ1-1|TRBV6-5
ASSYEDSPDYTEAF
>TRBJ2-7|TRBV7-9
ASSHEREKYEQY
>TRBJ2-2|TRBV18
ASSPSLAGNTGELF
>TRBJ2-3|TRBV11-2
ASSQGLAGGQDTQY
>TRBJ2-7|TRBV28
ASTVGHSYEQY
>TRBJ2-1|TRBV6-5
ASSYSVRENGEQF
>TRBJ2-5|TRBV6-1
ASSEEVGSGPETQY
>TRBJ2-3|TRBV4-1
ASSQDGSGRNTQY
>TRBJ2-7|TRBV28
ASSPWRGRVYEQY
>TRBJ2-6|TRBV9
ASSPRGDPGANVLT
>TRBJ1-2|TRBV7-9
ASSKNPGQGDYGYT
>TRBJ2-1|TRBV5-1
ASSLYSPNVRRYNEQF
>TRBJ2-3|TRBV2
ASNPKRNWILHGSTDTQY
>TRBJ2-6|TRBV6-6
ASSSQSSGANVLT
>TRBJ1-2|TRBV21-1
ASFARDRRKNYGYT
>TRBJ2-1|TRBV4-2
ASSPRVLGNEQF
>TRBJ2-2|TRBV28
ASSFSVPGELF
>TRBJ2-1|TRBV19
ASSLLWTDYNEQF
>TRBJ1-5|TRBV2
ASSATGGNQPQH
>TRBJ2-7|TRBV11-2
ASRGQGLHEQY
>TRBJ2-6|TRBV7-2
ASSFSFSSGANVLT
>TRBJ2-5|TRBV6-5
ASSLGNQETQY
>TRBJ2-1|TRBV5-1
ASSRWTSGTYNEQF
>TRBJ1-6|TRBV6-6
ASSLDSNSPLH
>TRBJ1-1|TRBV6-5
ASSDHGTEAF
>TRBJ1-2|TRBV10-3
AISDAGAGYT
>TRBJ2-3|TRBV7-8
ASTTRRDPTTDTQY
>TRBJ2-7|TRBV7-3
ASSLQGRGGEQY